The 16 T cell receptor beta chains reported below all come from one sample, sequenced in a study of CD8 T cells in Susac syndrome. Random hexamers served to reverse transcribe roughly 0.45 to 1 ug RNA. TCRdb redid the calling of the immunoSEQ multiplex PCR reads with MiXCR, one entry per CDR3 protein. Of some 130,000 distinct CDR3 sequences in the sample, around 95% are singletons; the top ten hold more than 0.15%. Sequenced sample: CD8+ T cells from PBMCs. The receptor set was obtained from a human donor with Susac syndrome.

This clonotype was detected once. This chain joins TRBV28 and TRBJ2-7; 7 bases line up with TRBD1. Trimming at V came to 5 bases and at J to 6 bases, leaving 19 bases not matched to a gene. The CDR3 runs to 17 residues. The germline gives CDR1 MDHEN, CDR2 SYDVKM. CDR3 sequence: CASSRRVSPAGGGEQYF. CDR3 nucleotides: TGTGCCAGCAGTAGGAGAGTCTCACCGGCAGGGGGTGGCGAGCAGTACTTC.

This chain connects TRBV27 to TRBJ1-2, with a tentative D call TRBD1 (6 bases). The CDR3 is 12 residues long. The germline V gene encodes CDR1 MNHEY and CDR2 SMNVEV (reference sequence). Trimming stripped 11 bases from V and 6 bases from J, with 16 bases between. The CDR3 sequence is CAVLGTQDGYTF. Written as DNA, the CDR3 is TGTGCCGTACTTGGGACACAGGATGGCTACACCTTC.

This chain links TRBV4-1 with TRBJ1-5; D gene uncertain. Per the germline V gene, CDR1 is MGHRA and CDR2 is YSYEKL. CDR3 length equals 15 residues. The V and J ends lost 1 base and 7 bases respectively, with 14 bases between them. The CDR3 is CASSQGPITGQPQHF. Written as DNA, the CDR3 is TGCGCCAGCAGCCAAGGACCCATCACGGGCCAGCCCCAGCATTTT.

The chain has TRBV9 and TRBJ1-2; a weak D match, TRBD1 (5 bases). This CDR3 region has 15 residues. Trimming shortened V by 2 bases and J by 2 bases, and 13 bases separated the two germline ends. The germline V gene encodes CDR1 SGDLS and CDR2 YYNGEE. In DNA form, the CDR3 reads TGTGCCAGCAGCGTCAATTCAGGGATGAACTATGGCTACACCTTC. It is translated as CASSVNSGMNYGYTF.

The V gene is TRBV9, the J gene TRBJ2-1; weak D call: TRBD1 (6 bases). CDR1 is SGDLS and CDR2 is YYNGEE in the germline V gene. CDR3 length: 15 amino acids. The V and J ends lost 0 bases and 2 bases respectively, with 9 bases between them. The CDR3 nucleotides are TGTGCCAGCAGCGTAGGGGCAGGGGCCTACAATGAGCAGTTCTTC. As protein: CASSVGAGAYNEQFF. Full variable domain (missing parts from reference TRBV9 and TRBJ2-1): DSGVTQTPKHLITATGQRVTLRCSPRSGDLSVYWYQQSLDQGLQFLIQYYNGEERAKGNILERFSAQQFPDLHSELNLSSLELGDSALYFCASSVGAGAYNEQFFGPGTRLTVL.

V gene TRBV27 combines with J gene TRBJ2-3; TRBD1 matches at 8 bases. The J segment lost 4 bases and the V segment lost 6 bases, leaving 9 bases of the junction unmatched. This CDR3 comprises 15 residues. CDR1 and CDR2 from the germline V gene are MNHEY and SMNVEV (reference sequence). The CDR3 coding sequence is TGTGCCAGCAGAATAGGACAGGGAGGCTCAGATACGCAGTATTTT. Its translation: CASRIGQGGSDTQYF.

This sequence joins TRBV13 and TRBJ1-2, with 7 positions matching TRBD1. V shed 2 bases and J 2 bases; nucleotides not matched to a gene: 8. The CDR3 consists of 16 residues. Germline CDR1 PRHDT, CDR2 FYEKMQ (reference sequence). The CDR3 is CASSLRGTDENYGYTF. CDR3 coding DNA: TGTGCCAGCAGCTTACGTGGGACAGACGAGAACTATGGCTACACCTTC. The whole variable domain, remainder taken from reference TRBV13 and TRBJ1-2, is AAGVIQSPRHLIKEKRETATLKCYPIPRHDTVYWYQQGPGQDPQFLISFYEKMQSDKGSIPDRFSAQQFSDYHSELNMSSLELGDSALYFCASSLRGTDENYGYTFGSGTRLTVV.

The chain couples TRBV5-1 to TRBJ2-7; 15 bases map to TRBD2. Per the germline V gene, CDR1 is SGHRS and CDR2 is YFSETQ. Trimming at V came to 0 bases and at J to 2 bases, leaving 12 bases not matched to a gene. The CDR3 runs 20 residues. The CDR3 here is CASSLAPGLAGGPRTYEQYF. The CDR3 DNA sequence: TGCGCCAGCAGCTTGGCCCCAGGACTAGCGGGAGGGCCGAGGACCTACGAGCAGTACTTC.

V usage is TRBV28 and J usage is TRBJ2-3, with TRBD2 matching 9 bases. Germline values: CDR1 MDHEN, CDR2 SYDVKM. This CDR3 is built from 16 residues. With 3 bases clipped from V and 6 bases from J, the junction kept 10 bases outside the gene matches. The CDR3 protein is CASSLTFAGGHDTQYF. The CDR3 DNA reads as TGTGCCAGCAGTTTGACGTTTGCGGGAGGGCACGATACGCAGTATTTT.

V usage is TRBV29-1 and J usage is TRBJ2-7, with 7 positions matching TRBD1. CDR1 and CDR2 (germline): SQVTM, ANQGSEA. This CDR3 spans 14 amino acids. Trimming at V came to 5 bases and at J to 1 base, leaving 8 bases not matched to a gene. Here the CDR3 reads CSVMTLDRSYEQYF. The CDR3 nucleotides are TGCAGCGTTATGACCCTGGACAGGTCCTACGAGCAGTACTTC.

V is TRBV7-9 and J is TRBJ2-7; 8 bases align to TRBD1. Trimming at V came to 7 bases and at J to 1 base, leaving 12 bases not matched to a gene. The CDR3 is 16 residues long. Per the germline V gene, CDR1 is SEHNR and CDR2 is FQNEAQ (reference sequence). CDR3 loop: CASIDTGQGLSYEQYF. The CDR3 bases are TGTGCCAGCATAGACACTGGACAGGGACTTTCCTACGAGCAGTACTTC.

V usage is TRBV20-1 and J usage is TRBJ2-7, with no clear D. CDR3 size: 13 residues. V lost 3 bases to trimming and J lost 4 bases, with 13 bases between them. Germline CDR1 DFQATT, CDR2 SNEGSKA (reference sequence). The CDR3 protein is CSASIGEVYEQYF. The CDR3 DNA is TGCAGTGCTAGTATCGGAGAGGTTTACGAGCAGTACTTC.

The rearrangement uses TRBV2 and TRBJ1-5; 7 bases line up with TRBD1. The CDR3 loop spans 15 amino acids. Trimming took 4 bases from V and 0 from J; bases not matched to a gene: 3. The germline gives CDR1 SNHLY, CDR2 FYNNEI. The CDR3: CASSAGTVSNQPQHF. CDR3 nucleotide sequence: TGTGCCAGCAGTGCCGGGACAGTTAGCAATCAGCCCCAGCATTTT.

This clonotype was counted a single time. This rearrangement joins TRBV4-2 to TRBJ2-1, with 7 bases lining up with TRBD2. The V gene end was trimmed by 4 bases and the J gene end by 5 bases; junction bases not matched to a gene: 11. CDR3 length: 16 residues. Germline CDR1 and CDR2: LGHNA and YNFKEQ. The CDR3 sequence is CASSPPAAGANNEQFF. DNA of the CDR3: TGTGCCAGCAGCCCTCCAGCGGCGGGAGCGAACAATGAGCAGTTCTTC.

This clonotype has more than one count but fewer than ten. The chain has TRBV12-3 or TRBV12-4 and TRBJ2-3; D gene unclear. V shed 9 bases and J shed 2 bases, with 3 bases lying between them. The CDR3 sequence is 10 residues long. CDR3: CASSTDTQYF. The CDR3 DNA sequence: TGTGCCAGTTCCACAGATACGCAGTATTTT.

About this clonotype: One end of the junction fails to match germline, which may point to a read error. The chain has TRBV3-1 and TRBJ2-1; 8 bases map to TRBD2. Per germline, CDR1 LGHDT and CDR2 YNNKEL (reference sequence). The CDR3 totals 18 residues. The CDR3 bases are TGTGCCAGCAGCAAAGACCCTAGCGGGCGCTACTCCTACAATGAGCAGTTCTTC. It yields the protein CASSKDPSGRYSYNEQFF.